This TCR beta chain came from a study of memory CD4+ T cells and cytomegalovirus serostatus. V shed 5 bases and J 2 bases; nucleotides not matched to a gene: 12. The CDR3 covers 17 residues. Per germline, CDR1 SGHAT and CDR2 FQNNGV. Produced via immunoSEQ multiplex PCR; TCRdb's table is partial and in-frame only. The sample lists 50,000 to 70,000 clones, over 75% occurring once. The sort gate was single viable CD3+CD4+CD8-CD45RO+ cells for memory CD4+ T cells. The receptor comes from an adult in good health and CMV-seronegative. Sequencing used memory CD4+ T cells from blood. This chain connects TRBV11-2 to TRBJ1-3; 7 bases align to TRBD1. Written as DNA, the CDR3 is TGTGCCAGCAGCCAAGGACAGGCGATACGTGCTGGAAACACCATATATTTT. Residues: CASSQGQAIRAGNTIYF.